One and the same sample provided the 20 T cell receptor beta chains below, sequenced in a study of cytomegalovirus exposure and HLA in healthy donors. PCR used 60 Vbeta primers and 13 Jbeta primers. Generated by immunoSEQ multiplex PCR, the TCRdb table keeps only in-frame clones and is missing some. The sample carries 130,000 to 150,000 clones, 70% to 80% recorded once. The specimen was PBMCs. Source of these receptors: a woman between 45 and 60 years old in good health and CMV-seronegative.

The chain is built from TRBV6-1 and TRBJ2-5; 7 positions agree with TRBD2. This CDR3 has 13 amino acids. CDR1 and CDR2 (germline): MNHNS, SASEGT. Trimming cost V 6 bases and J 3 bases; bases outside gene matches: 4. The CDR3 spells CASRASGEETQYF. DNA for the CDR3: TGTGCCAGCAGAGCTAGCGGAGAAGAGACCCAGTACTTC.

The V gene is TRBV27, the J gene TRBJ2-2; 7 nucleotides match TRBD1. Trimming cost V 5 bases and J 0 bases; bases outside gene matches: 3. The CDR3 runs 15 residues. Germline V lookup: CDR1 MNHEY, CDR2 SMNVEV (reference sequence). The CDR3 DNA reads as TGTGCCAGCAGTCTCGGGACAGCGAACACCGGGGAGCTGTTTTTT. It encodes CASSLGTANTGELFF.

V usage is TRBV11-2 and J usage is TRBJ2-7; 7 bases are shared with TRBD2. Germline loops: CDR1 SGHAT, CDR2 FQNNGV. The CDR3 has 18 amino acids. V lost 1 base and J lost 6; bases outside the gene matches: 18. CDR3 in amino acids: CASSLAFGGVGGWFEQYF. The CDR3 DNA sequence: TGTGCCAGCAGCTTAGCCTTTGGGGGGGTCGGGGGATGGTTCGAGCAGTACTTC.

This sequence joins TRBV18 and TRBJ1-1; TRBD1 matches at 8 bases. CDR1 and CDR2 (germline): KGHSH, LQKENI. The V gene end was trimmed by 0 bases and the J gene end by 0 bases; junction bases not matched to a gene: 0. This CDR3 spans 15 amino acids. The CDR3 spells CASSPPTGVNTEAFF. The CDR3 DNA reads as TGTGCCAGCTCACCACCGACAGGGGTGAACACTGAAGCTTTCTTT.

This clone was detected only once. The chain is built from TRBV20-1 and TRBJ2-7; D is uncertain. V was shortened by 0 bases and J by 4 bases, with 4 bases between the two germline ends. Germline loops: CDR1 DFQATT, CDR2 SNEGSKA (reference sequence). The CDR3 sequence is 11 residues long. The CDR3 nucleotides read TGCAGTGCTAGAGAAATATACGAGCAGTACTTC. Its translation is CSAREIYEQYF.

This sequence joins TRBV11-1 and TRBJ2-2; D call uncertain. Trimming left V 5 bases short and J 3 bases short, with 13 bases between. The germline gives CDR1 SGHAT, CDR2 FQDESV (reference sequence). This CDR3 spans 15 amino acids. CDR3 bases: TGTGCCAGCAGCCTGTCACTCGACTACACCGGGGAGCTGTTTTTT. Residues: CASSLSLDYTGELFF. The complete variable domain, with remaining parts taken from reference TRBV11-1 and TRBJ2-2, reads EAEVAQSPRYKITEKSQAVAFWCDPISGHATLYWYRQILGQGPELLVQFQDESVVDDSQLPKDRFSAERLKGVDSTLKIQPAELGDSAMYLCASSLSLDYTGELFFGEGSRLTVL.

This clone was counted a few times. The chain couples TRBV6-5 to TRBJ1-6; TRBD1 matches 8 bases. The length of the CDR3 is 16 residues. Per the germline V gene, CDR1 is MNHEY and CDR2 is SVGAGI. V gave up 0 bases and J gave up 14 bases; unmatched junction bases: 12. As DNA, the CDR3 is TGTGCCAGCAGTTACTCGTGGGCGACAGGGGCATGGACCCTCCACTTT. Protein product: CASSYSWATGAWTLHF.

This clone was counted a single time. The chain has TRBV4-2 and TRBJ2-1; TRBD2 aligns across 9 bases. This CDR3 comprises 16 residues. The V gene end was trimmed by 3 bases and the J gene end by 8 bases; junction bases not matched to a gene: 11. Germline CDR1 LGHNA, CDR2 YNFKEQ. The chain's CDR3 is CASSQESGGKLDEQFF. For the CDR3, the DNA is TGTGCCAGCAGCCAGGAGAGCGGGGGGAAGCTCGATGAGCAGTTCTTC.

V gene TRBV28 combines with J gene TRBJ1-2; D not certain. Germline V CDR1 and CDR2: MDHEN, SYDVKM. The V end was cut by 8 bases, the J end by 4 bases, with 8 bases between. CDR3 length: 11 amino acids. CDR3 in amino acids: CASAVGYGYTF. The CDR3 DNA reads TGTGCCAGCGCGGTGGGCTATGGCTACACCTTC.

This clone occurred a few times. V and J are TRBV6-1 and TRBJ1-4; 7 nucleotides match TRBD1. Germline CDR1 is MNHNS and CDR2 is SASEGT. The CDR3 loop spans 15 amino acids. V shed 5 bases and J 7 bases; nucleotides not matched to a gene: 10. The CDR3 DNA reads TGTGCCAGCAGTCCCCGACAGGGAAGGGGTGAAAAACTGTTTTTT. Its translation is CASSPRQGRGEKLFF.

The chain uses TRBV11-2 and TRBJ2-7; D uncertain. Trimming removed 1 base at V and 4 bases at J, with 8 bases between. In germline, CDR1 is SGHAT, CDR2 FQNNGV. The CDR3 is made up of 13 amino acids. The DNA of the CDR3 is TGTGCCAGCAGCTTAGGGCAACTATACGAGCAGTACTTC. Translation gives CASSLGQLYEQYF.

Only a few counts were recorded for this clone. This rearrangement joins TRBV6-6 to TRBJ1-5, with 7 bases identical to TRBD1. The CDR3 spans 15 residues. J was trimmed by 6 bases and V by 2 bases; bases with no gene match: 7. Germline-derived CDR1 and CDR2 are MNHNY and SVGAGI (reference sequence). CDR3 sequence: CASSYRGQVIQPQHF. The CDR3, as DNA: TGTGCCAGCAGTTACCGCGGACAGGTTATTCAGCCCCAGCATTTT.

The V gene is TRBV11-2, the J gene TRBJ2-3; 10 bases match TRBD2. J was trimmed by 6 bases and V by 3 bases; bases with no gene match: 3. The germline CDR1 and CDR2 sequences are SGHAT and FQNNGV. The CDR3 is 14 residues long. The CDR3 sequence is CASSLSGGVDTQYF. The CDR3 DNA sequence: TGTGCCAGCAGCTTGAGCGGGGGGGTTGATACGCAGTATTTT.

This clone was observed once. The chain employs TRBV28 and TRBJ1-3, with 11 bases that match TRBD1. The J segment lost 1 base and the V segment lost 5 bases, leaving 7 bases of the junction unmatched. There are 17 residues in the CDR3. Germline-derived CDR1 and CDR2 are MDHEN and SYDVKM. The CDR3 nucleotides are TGTGCCAGCAGTCGGACAGGGGGCTTGTTTTCTGGAAACACCATATATTTT. Protein sequence: CASSRTGGLFSGNTIYF. The whole variable domain, filled in from reference TRBV28 and TRBJ1-3, reads DVKVTQSSRYLVKRTGEKVFLECVQDMDHENMFWYRQDPGLGLRLIYFSYDVKMKEKGDIPEGYSVSREKKERFSLILESASTNQTSMYLCASSRTGGLFSGNTIYFGEGSWLTVV.

The V gene is TRBV6-5, the J gene TRBJ2-5; D is possibly TRBD2 (6 bases). The V end was cut by 2 bases, the J end by 5 bases, with 18 bases between. The CDR3 spans 16 residues. The germline V gene has CDR1 MNHEY and CDR2 SVGAGI. The CDR3 DNA sequence: TGTGCCAGCAGTTACCTCCGGGAACTAGCATCCGAGACCCAGTACTTC. Translation: CASSYLRELASETQYF.

The chain carries TRBV4-2 and TRBJ1-6, with 10 bases aligning to TRBD1. The germline CDR1 and CDR2 sequences are LGHNA and YNFKEQ. The CDR3 loop spans 15 amino acids. The V segment lost 6 bases and the J segment 14 bases; nucleotides outside the gene matches: 13. CDR3 DNA: TGTGCCAGCAGGTCCGCCACGGGGACAGGGGTGTCCCTCCACTTT. This sequence encodes CASRSATGTGVSLHF.

This clone occurred once. The CDR3: CASSLGGGMNTEAFF. The CDR3 DNA reads as TGTGCCAGCAGCTTAGGTGGGGGCATGAACACTGAAGCTTTCTTT. This sequence joins TRBV11-2 and TRBJ1-1; TRBD1 might be the D (6 bases). This CDR3 contains 15 residues. Trimming shortened V by 1 base and J by 0 bases, and 9 bases separated the two germline ends. The germline V gene has CDR1 SGHAT and CDR2 FQNNGV.

The rearrangement joins TRBV6-5 to TRBJ1-3; maybe TRBD1 (5 bases). Germline assignment: CDR1 MNHEY and CDR2 SVGAGI. V lost 6 bases and J 5 bases, leaving 14 bases between the germline ends. The CDR3 is 14 residues long. CDR3 in amino acids: CASSPGRARNTIYF. CDR3 nucleotide sequence: TGTGCCAGCAGCCCGGGCAGGGCTCGAAACACCATATATTTT.

The chain carries TRBV5-1 and TRBJ2-3; D unresolved. The CDR3 extends over 12 amino acids. V was pared by 1 base and J by 3 bases, with 3 bases between. Germline loops: CDR1 SGHRS, CDR2 YFSETQ. The CDR3 reads CASSLHTDTQYF. CDR3 nucleotides: TGCGCCAGCAGCTTGCATACAGATACGCAGTATTTT.

The rearrangement links TRBV5-6 to TRBJ2-7, with D tentatively TRBD1 (6 bases). V gave up 4 bases and J gave up 5 bases, with 13 bases separating them. The CDR3 length is 13 residues. CDR1 and CDR2 from the germline V gene are SGHDT and YYEEEE. The chain's CDR3 is CASSGDIRNEQYF. The CDR3 DNA follows: TGTGCCAGCAGCGGGGACATAAGGAACGAGCAGTACTTC.